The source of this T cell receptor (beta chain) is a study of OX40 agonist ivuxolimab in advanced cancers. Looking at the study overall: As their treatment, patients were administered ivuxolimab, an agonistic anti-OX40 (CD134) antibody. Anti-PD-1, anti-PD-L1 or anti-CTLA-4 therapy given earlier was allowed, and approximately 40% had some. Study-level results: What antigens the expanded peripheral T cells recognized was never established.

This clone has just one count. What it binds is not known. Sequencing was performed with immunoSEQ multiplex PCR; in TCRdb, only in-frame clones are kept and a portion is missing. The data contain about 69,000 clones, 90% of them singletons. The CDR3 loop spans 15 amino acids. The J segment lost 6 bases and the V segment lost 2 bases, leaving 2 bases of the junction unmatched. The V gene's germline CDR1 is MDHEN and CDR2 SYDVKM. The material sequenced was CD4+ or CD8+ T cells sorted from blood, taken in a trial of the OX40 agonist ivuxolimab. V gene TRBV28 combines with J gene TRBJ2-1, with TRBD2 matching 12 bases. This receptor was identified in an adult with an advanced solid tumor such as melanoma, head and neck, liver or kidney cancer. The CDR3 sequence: CASSLELAGGNEQFF. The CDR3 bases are TGTGCCAGCAGTTTAGAACTAGCGGGAGGCAATGAGCAGTTCTTC.